This TCR beta chain is from a study of blood T cell repertoires in COVID-19. The wider study: Researchers got acute and convalescent COVID-19 samples from the United States, Italy and Spain. The cDNA or gDNA used as material had been derived from T cells, B-cell-depleted T cells, or PBMCs.

This clone showed up many times. The V end was cut by 3 bases, the J end by 5 bases, with 12 bases between. This CDR3 comprises 15 residues. Per the germline V gene, CDR1 is KGHDR and CDR2 is SFDVKD. Authors' processing steps: From reference gene primer amplification, estimates of nucleated cell counts were derived. Clones were sequenced by immunoSEQ multiplex PCR, and TCRdb holds only the in-frame ones, with some missing. V and J calls and clone size come straight from that table; D and trimming were deduced from the DNA. The table lists about 160,000 clones, about four fifths of them singletons. Sequencing was carried out using peripheral blood. The origin of this receptor is a man between 65 and 85 years old who had recovered from COVID-19. V usage is TRBV24-1 and J usage is TRBJ2-2, with a weak D call TRBD1 (6 bases). CDR3 nucleotide sequence: TGTGCCACCAGTGATAGGACAGAACCGACCGGGGAGCTGTTTTTT. Residues: CATSDRTEPTGELFF.